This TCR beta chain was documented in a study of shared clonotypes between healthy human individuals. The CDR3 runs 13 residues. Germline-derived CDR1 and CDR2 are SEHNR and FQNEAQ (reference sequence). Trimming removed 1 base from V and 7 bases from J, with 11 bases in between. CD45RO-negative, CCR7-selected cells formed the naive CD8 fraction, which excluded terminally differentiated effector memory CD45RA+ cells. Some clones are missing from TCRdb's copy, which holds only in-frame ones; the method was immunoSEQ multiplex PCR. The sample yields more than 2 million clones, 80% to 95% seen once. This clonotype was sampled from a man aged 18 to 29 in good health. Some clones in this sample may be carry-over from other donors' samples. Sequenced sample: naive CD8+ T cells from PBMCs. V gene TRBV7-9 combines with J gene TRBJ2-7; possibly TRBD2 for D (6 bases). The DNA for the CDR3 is TGTGCCAGCAGCTTAGGGGGACTGCCGGAGCAGTACTTC. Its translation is CASSLGGLPEQYF.